This T cell receptor (beta chain) was found in a study of blood T cells in healthy people across ages. About the research overall: Per two T cells, template switching captured roughly one barcoded beta molecule.

In its sample, this clonotype was seen once. Samples had at least 6.5 million PBMCs isolated from them. Primers used in a second PCR of roughly 6 to 12 cycles were a sample-barcoded 5' primer and a J-beta primer mix. Via MiXCR, TCRdb re-called the 5' RACE reads, giving one row per CDR3 protein. The table records some 1,800,000 distinct CDR3 sequences, about 39% of them present only once. The V gene lost 7 bases and the J gene lost 6 bases, with 16 bases spanning the gap. CDR3 length equals 14 residues. Sequenced material: blood. The chain combines TRBV12-3 or TRBV12-4 with TRBJ1-5, with unresolved D. This sequence was found in a human donor in good health. In DNA, the CDR3 is TGTGCCAGCACCCAGACGGGTTCTGGTCAGCCCCAGCATTTT. Protein product: CASTQTGSGQPQHF.